This is a list of T cell receptor beta chains from one sample in a study of beta chain features in type 1 diabetes. Generated by immunoSEQ multiplex PCR, the TCRdb table keeps only in-frame clones and is missing some. The sample carries under 250,000 clones, roughly 13% recorded once. Specimen: naive CD4+ T cells from blood. These receptors were obtained from a man aged 30-40 years with type 1 diabetes. Each CDR3 is given with its conserved first and last residue. The order of the fields is V gene, CDR3 length, CDR3 protein.

TRBV18 17 CASSPPGTAPNTYEQYF
TRBV4-1 18 CASSPFSLGLAGQETQYF
TRBV2 14 CASSETGRQETQYF
TRBV30 21 CAWRPYIGTSGRLTNPGELFF
TRBV4-1 16 CASSPQVRDRPYEQYF
TRBV19 16 CASSIVGLAYYNEQFF
TRBV18 13 CASSPLTGLEQYF
TRBV2 14 CASSERQGEVRQYF
TRBV5-6 14 CASTHGRGGTEAFF
TRBV13 14 CASSLRRPTHEQYF
TRBV18 13 CASSPFDRGEQYF
TRBV10-3 11 CAAGGGAGYTF
TRBV21-1 17 CASSRTARPGDSYEQYF
TRBV5-4 16 CASSPNPGTGAYEQYF
TRBV4-1 15 CASSQVLAGGSEQFF
TRBV6-1 12 CASSSSDQPQHF
TRBV4-2 16 CASSQVDDRSGQPQHF
TRBV11-1 13 CASSWGQTYEQYF
TRBV6-6 13 CASRQTGGTEAFF
TRBV18 15 CASSPKGLAPETQYF
TRBV27 13 CASSPRGAGELFF
TRBV5-4 13 CASSLPNTDTQYF
TRBV5-1 13 CASSGQSGEKLFF
TRBV7-9 15 CASSETSGVKSEQFF
TRBV6-5 14 CASRSGTKTYEQYF
TRBV5-1 13 CASSLGQGETQYF
TRBV7-9 15 CASSPLATSTDTQYF
TRBV18 13 CASCRTSQETQYF
TRBV27 14 CASSFPLAGGEQYF
TRBV10-3 14 CAISRQGGSQPQHF
TRBV7-9 14 CASSSSGGTDTQYF
TRBV29-1 14 CSVDPSSSYNEQFF
TRBV30 12 CAWSVYGEGGNF
TRBV7-8 15 CASSLQSGGPETQYF
TRBV21-1 14 CASSMGDFSYEQYF
TRBV5-1 15 CASRAGSGYDQPQHF
TRBV18 15 CASSPLASGADTQYF
TRBV19 13 CASSSQVNQPQHF
TRBV5-4 17 CASSPNTDSSGANVLTF
TRBV7-9 17 CASSPDLFSRDPHEQYF
TRBV2 22 CASRKVLGTGPPRISGANVLTF
TRBV19 16 CASSIIGGRLFYEQYF
TRBV25-1 13 CASSWSANEKLFF
TRBV9 14 CASSVHTQGYEQYF
TRBV5-4 16 CASSRTGLADYNEQFF
TRBV6-1 15 CASSERYSGANVLTF
TRBV6-5 14 CASRPTTDNYGYTF
TRBV29-1 11 CMGTANEKLFF
TRBV6-4 13 CASSTGSNQPQHF
TRBV18 14 CASSRTGADYGYTF
TRBV5-6 18 CASSWGLAGGSSYNEQFF